This TCR beta chain was sequenced in a study of neurological immune-mediated disorders. Study-wide findings and caveats: When grouped phylogenetically, the repertoires of 18 of the 34 multiple sclerosis patients fell together in one related-CDR3 cluster, which is a possible signature. Clinical features showed no association with the multiple sclerosis repertoire cluster, and MRI features showed none either.

This clonotype was seen at least ten times. The antigen remains unidentified. The germline V gene has CDR1 SGDLS and CDR2 YYNGEE. V lost 3 bases, J lost 3 bases, and 13 bases lay in between. CDR3 length: 14 residues. One entry per CDR3 protein results from TCRdb running MiXCR on the 5' RACE reads. The sample consists of 80,000 to 100,000 distinct CDR3 sequences, under 4.5% of them appearing once. The origin of this receptor is a woman in her fifties or sixties with multiple sclerosis. Sequencing was carried out using PBMCs. The genes are TRBV9 and TRBJ2-7; D is possibly TRBD2 (5 bases). CDR3 sequence (DNA): TGTGCCAGCAGCGGGTCAGGAGGATTCTACGAGCAGTACTTC. Translation: CASSGSGGFYEQYF.